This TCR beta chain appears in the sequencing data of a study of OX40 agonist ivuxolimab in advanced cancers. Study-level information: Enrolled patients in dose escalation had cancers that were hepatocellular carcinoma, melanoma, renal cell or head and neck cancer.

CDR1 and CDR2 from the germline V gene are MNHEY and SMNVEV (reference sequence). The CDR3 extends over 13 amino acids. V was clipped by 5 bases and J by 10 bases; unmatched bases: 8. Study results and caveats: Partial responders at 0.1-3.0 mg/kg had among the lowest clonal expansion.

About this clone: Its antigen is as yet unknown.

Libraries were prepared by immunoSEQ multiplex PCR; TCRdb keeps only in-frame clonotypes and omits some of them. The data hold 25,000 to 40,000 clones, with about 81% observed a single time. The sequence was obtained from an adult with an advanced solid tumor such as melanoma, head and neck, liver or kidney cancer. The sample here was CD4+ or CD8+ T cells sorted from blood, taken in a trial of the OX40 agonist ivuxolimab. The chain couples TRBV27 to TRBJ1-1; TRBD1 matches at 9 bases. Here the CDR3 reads CASSPSGTGPAFF. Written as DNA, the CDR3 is TGTGCCAGCAGTCCATCCGGGACAGGGCCAGCTTTCTTT.